A selection of T cell receptor beta chains follows, all from one sample in a study of blood T cell repertoires in COVID-19. TCRdb's table, derived via immunoSEQ multiplex PCR, lists solely in-frame clones and lacks some. The data contain some 400,000 clones, more than 80% of them seen just once; the ten biggest clones take up approximately 1.2%. Sequenced material: PBMCs or T cells enriched from blood (not recorded which). The receptors originated from a young man who had recovered from COVID-19. The conserved cysteine and the conserved F or W are not part of the CDR3 here. Each record gives: D gene, J gene, V gene, CDR3 protein. The D gene is left open where the match is weak.

TRBD1 | TRBJ2-1 | TRBV5-1 | ASSFIAGGSGNEQF
NA | TRBJ1-1 | TRBV3-1/TRBV3-2 | ASTPTGNTEAF
NA | TRBJ2-3 | TRBV2 | ASGSASDTQY
NA | TRBJ1-4 | TRBV7-2 | ASSLQGLGEKLF
NA | TRBJ2-7 | TRBV4-2 | ASSQDVRYEQY
TRBD2 | TRBJ2-1 | TRBV9 | ASSVVGLAGVTTEQF
NA | TRBJ1-1 | TRBV2 | ASNTEMNTEAF
NA | TRBJ1-3 | TRBV28 | ASSFSRQHSGNTIY
TRBD2 | TRBJ2-7 | TRBV7-9 | ASSLGTGTSGNEQY
NA | TRBJ1-1 | TRBV3-1/TRBV3-2 | ASSQGALIAF
NA | TRBJ2-3 | TRBV28 | ASSLPRGSTDTQY
TRBD2 | TRBJ2-1 | TRBV28 | ASSSLRTSGRLYEQF
NA | TRBJ2-7 | TRBV19 | ASSNPRGTGYEQY
NA | TRBJ1-2 | TRBV28 | ASNQGLYGYT
TRBD1 | TRBJ1-2 | TRBV27 | ASSPDRGTYGYT
TRBD1 | TRBJ2-3 | TRBV28 | ASDTTGDLDTQY
TRBD1 | TRBJ2-7 | TRBV6-1 | ASSESADRGRVN
NA | TRBJ1-5 | TRBV4-1 | ASSQAGTDSNQPQH
TRBD2 | TRBJ2-1 | TRBV12-5 | ASTGLAGTYNEQF
NA | TRBJ2-3 | TRBV4-2 | ASSQAERTSTDTQY
TRBD1 | TRBJ2-7 | TRBV12-5 | ASGLVLPAGGSGEQY
NA | TRBJ1-1 | TRBV14 | ASSRTVNTEAF
TRBD1 | TRBJ1-1 | TRBV6-5 | ASSLTGGGDTEAF
NA | TRBJ2-1 | TRBV21-1 | ASSKVCPAGGCEQF
NA | TRBJ2-7 | TRBV4-1 | ASSQGEAYEQY
NA | TRBJ1-1 | TRBV4-1 | ASSQTGVNTEAF
NA | TRBJ1-4 | TRBV28 | ASKSGQPNEKLF
NA | TRBJ2-7 | TRBV19 | ASSIGAVLGEQY
TRBD1 | TRBJ2-7 | TRBV7-9 | ASSSVYGDRGYEQY
NA | TRBJ1-2 | TRBV5-6 | ASSVDTTYGYT
NA | TRBJ1-6 | TRBV9 | ASSWAPDPDSPLH
TRBD2 | TRBJ2-5 | TRBV28 | ASSFQLRLAGVDETQY
TRBD1 | TRBJ1-1 | TRBV4-1 | ASSRAGTAEAF
NA | TRBJ2-6 | TRBV24-1 | ATSDPSLSSGANVLT
NA | TRBJ1-4 | TRBV30 | AWSGDGGDFGLF
NA | TRBJ2-3 | TRBV28 | ASNALRGSSADTQY
TRBD2 | TRBJ2-1 | TRBV5-1 | ASSPVTSGRWDEQF
TRBD1 | TRBJ1-1 | TRBV28 | ASSLHPPGGWKDTEAF
NA | TRBJ1-1 | TRBV6-5 | ASSSPGSYLRTEAF
NA | TRBJ2-4 | TRBV28 | ASRGQGLNIQY
NA | TRBJ2-2 | TRBV12-5 | ASGLVALGELF
TRBD1 | TRBJ2-7 | TRBV7-6 | ASSRTGTGFYEQY
TRBD1 | TRBJ2-7 | TRBV28 | ASSGQGASFAREQY
TRBD2 | TRBJ2-3 | TRBV28 | ASRAYRGGPGTDTQY
TRBD1 | TRBJ1-4 | TRBV7-2 | ASSNRGGNEKLF
TRBD2 | TRBJ2-5 | TRBV3-1/TRBV3-2 | ASSQGFSGRAAAETQY
TRBD2 | TRBJ2-2 | TRBV7-9 | ASSLVAAGGLGTGELF